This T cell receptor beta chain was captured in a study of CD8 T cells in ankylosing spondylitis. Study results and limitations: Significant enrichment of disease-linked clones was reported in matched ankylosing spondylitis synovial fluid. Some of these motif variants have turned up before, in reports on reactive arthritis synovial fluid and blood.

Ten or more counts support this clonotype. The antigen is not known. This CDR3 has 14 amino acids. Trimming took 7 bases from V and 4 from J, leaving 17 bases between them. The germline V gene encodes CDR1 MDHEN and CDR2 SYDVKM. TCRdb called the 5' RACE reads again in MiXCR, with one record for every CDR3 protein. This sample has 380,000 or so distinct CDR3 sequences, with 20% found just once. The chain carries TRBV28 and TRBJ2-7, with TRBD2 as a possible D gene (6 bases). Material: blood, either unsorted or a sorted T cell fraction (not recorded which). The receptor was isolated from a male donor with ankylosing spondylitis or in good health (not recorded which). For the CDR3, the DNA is TGTGCCAGCACATTGGAGGGGTCTAAGTACGAGCAGTACTTC. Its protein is CASTLEGSKYEQYF.